The 8 T cell receptor beta chains below all came from one sample that was sequenced in a study of a mutant IDH1 vaccine in newly diagnosed glioma. Time point: week 35, safety follow-up. In the vaccine, a single dose held 300 ug of the mutant IDH1 20-mer peptide, along with topical imiquimod. For these receptors, no antigen is known. Sequencing used immunoSEQ multiplex PCR; TCRdb keeps in-frame clones, though not all of them. The table has fewer than 35,000 clones, about three quarters seen once. Sequencing used PBMCs, obtained from a glioma patient whose treatment included an IDH1 peptide vaccine. The source of these receptors is a man between 50 and 59 years old with glioma.

J is TRBJ2-5 and V is TRBV5-4; maybe TRBD1 (5 bases). The CDR3 is 13 residues long. V was trimmed by 5 bases and J by 2 bases, leaving 10 bases between them. Germline loops: CDR1 SGHNT, CDR2 YYREEE (reference sequence). The CDR3 coding sequence is TGTGCCAGCAGATCGGACATACAAGAGACCCAGTACTTC. Translated, it gives CASRSDIQETQYF.

This rearrangement joins TRBV19 to TRBJ2-6; D remains unclear. Germline loops: CDR1 LNHDA, CDR2 SQIVND (reference sequence). V lost 3 bases to trimming and J lost 6 bases, with 6 bases between them. The CDR3 is 13 amino acids. The CDR3 region has the DNA TGTGCCAGTAGTATCCAGGTGGCCAACGTCCTGACTTTC. Its protein product is CASSIQVANVLTF.

The chain carries TRBV19 and TRBJ1-1; D call uncertain. The V gene lost 3 bases and the J gene lost 7 bases, with 12 bases spanning the gap. CDR1 and CDR2 from the germline V gene are LNHDA and SQIVND (reference sequence). The CDR3 runs to 13 residues. CDR3 sequence reads: CASSIGALGEAFF. CDR3 nucleotides: TGTGCCAGTAGTATTGGAGCCCTTGGTGAAGCTTTCTTT.

This clone appeared a few times. This chain links TRBV6-5 with TRBJ2-1; D gene ambiguous. V lost 4 bases and J 6 bases, leaving 10 bases between the germline ends. Germline V lookup: CDR1 MNHEY, CDR2 SVGAGI. This CDR3 is 13 amino acids long. The CDR3 loop is CASSSGLFNEQFF. CDR3 sequence (DNA): TGTGCCAGCAGTTCCGGTCTATTCAATGAGCAGTTCTTC.

The rearrangement links TRBV6-6 to TRBJ2-5, with D maybe TRBD2 (7 bases). Germline V lookup: CDR1 MNHNY, CDR2 SVGAGI (reference sequence). Trimming removed 4 bases from V and 4 bases from J, with 16 bases in between. The CDR3 has 15 amino acids. The CDR3 bases are TGTGCCAGCAGTTTTTTCGAGGGGGGGGCAGAGACCCAGTACTTC. Residues: CASSFFEGGAETQYF.

The chain has TRBV2 and TRBJ1-3; D gene ambiguous. From germline, CDR1 is SNHLY and CDR2 FYNNEI. The V and J ends lost 4 bases and 0 bases respectively, with 13 bases between them. The CDR3 extends over 16 amino acids. In nucleotides, the CDR3 is TGTGCCAGCAGTGTGGTGCGGGAAATCTCTGGAAACACCATATATTTT. It specifies CASSVVREISGNTIYF.

This chain uses TRBV27 with TRBJ2-3; D uncertain. The length of the CDR3 is 13 residues. Trimming pared 7 bases from V and 1 base from J, leaving 9 bases between. CDR1 MNHEY and CDR2 SMNVEV come from the germline V gene (reference sequence). The DNA for the CDR3 is TGTGCCAGCAAAATCCAGGGCACAGATACGCAGTATTTT. Translating it yields CASKIQGTDTQYF.

The CDR3 DNA reads as TGTGCCAGCAGCCAATTGCAGGAAAAGGGGAATCAGCCCCAGCATTTT. Residues: CASSQLQEKGNQPQHF. This chain connects TRBV16 to TRBJ1-5, with a possible D match to TRBD1 (5 bases). The CDR3 is 16 amino acids. Germline V gene sequence: CDR1 KGHSY, CDR2 FQNENV. Trimming cost V 1 base and J 4 bases, with 14 bases left between them.